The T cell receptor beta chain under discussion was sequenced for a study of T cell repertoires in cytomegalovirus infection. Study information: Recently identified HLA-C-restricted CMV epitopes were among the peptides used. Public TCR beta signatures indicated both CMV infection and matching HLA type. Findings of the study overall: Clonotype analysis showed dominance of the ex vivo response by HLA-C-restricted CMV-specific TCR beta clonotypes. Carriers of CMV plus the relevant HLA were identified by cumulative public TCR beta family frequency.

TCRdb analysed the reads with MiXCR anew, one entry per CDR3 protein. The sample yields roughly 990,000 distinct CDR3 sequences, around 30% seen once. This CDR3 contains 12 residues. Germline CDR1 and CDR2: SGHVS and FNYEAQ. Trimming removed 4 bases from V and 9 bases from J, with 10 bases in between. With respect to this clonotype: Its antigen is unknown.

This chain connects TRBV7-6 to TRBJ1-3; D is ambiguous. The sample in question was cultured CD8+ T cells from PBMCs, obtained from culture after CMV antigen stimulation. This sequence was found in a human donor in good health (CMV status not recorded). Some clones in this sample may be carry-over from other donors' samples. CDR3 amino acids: CASSSPGATIYF. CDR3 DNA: TGTGCCAGCAGCTCCCCCGGAGCCACCATATATTTT. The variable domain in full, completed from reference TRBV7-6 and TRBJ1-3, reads GAGVSQSPRYKVTKRGQDVALRCDPISGHVSLYWYRQALGQGPEFLTYFNYEAQQDKSGLPNDRFSAERPEGSISTLTIQRTEQRDSAMYRCASSSPGATIYFGEGSWLTVV.